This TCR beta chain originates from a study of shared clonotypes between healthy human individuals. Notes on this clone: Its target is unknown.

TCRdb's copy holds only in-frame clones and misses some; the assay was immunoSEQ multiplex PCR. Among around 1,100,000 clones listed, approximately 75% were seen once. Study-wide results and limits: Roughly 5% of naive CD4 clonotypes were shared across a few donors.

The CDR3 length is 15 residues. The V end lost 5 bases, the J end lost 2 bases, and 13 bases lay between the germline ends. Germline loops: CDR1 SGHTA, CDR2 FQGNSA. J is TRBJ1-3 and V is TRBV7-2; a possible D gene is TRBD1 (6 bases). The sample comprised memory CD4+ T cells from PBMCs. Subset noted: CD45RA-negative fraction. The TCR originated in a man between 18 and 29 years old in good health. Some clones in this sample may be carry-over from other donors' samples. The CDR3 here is CASSQYGGPGNTIYF. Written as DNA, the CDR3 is TGTGCCAGCAGCCAGTACGGGGGGCCTGGAAACACCATATATTTT.